The 25 T cell receptor beta chains in this list originate from one sample, sequenced in a study of read filtering for tumor transcriptome and immune sequencing. Molecular barcoded adaptors covering alpha/delta and beta/gamma chains were used on approximately 400 ng RNA. TCRdb independently ran MiXCR on the reads; one entry per CDR3 protein. The table has almost 40,000 distinct CDR3 sequences, 14% seen once. The sequenced material came from a population of CD138-negative cells sorted from bone marrow. All receptors come from a donor aged 40 or over with multiple myeloma.

The J gene is TRBJ2-2, the V gene TRBV11-3; weak D call: TRBD1 (5 bases). Germline lookup yields CDR1 SGHNT and CDR2 YENEEA. This CDR3 has 15 residues. Trimming pared 5 bases from V and 5 bases from J, leaving 15 bases between. The CDR3: CASSPSQGLTGELFF. CDR3 DNA sequence: TGTGCCAGCAGCCCGAGCCAGGGATTGACCGGGGAGCTGTTTTTT.

This clonotype was seen a few times. The rearrangement uses TRBV20-1 and TRBJ1-5; tentatively, D is TRBD1 (5 bases). CDR1 and CDR2 (germline): DFQATT, SNEGSKA (reference sequence). The CDR3 totals 16 residues. V was pared by 3 bases and J by 0 bases, with 15 bases between. This chain's CDR3 is CSASPHQGYSNQPQHF. The CDR3 region has the DNA TGCAGTGCTAGCCCACATCAGGGCTATAGCAATCAGCCCCAGCATTTT.

Many counts were recorded for this clonotype. This sequence joins TRBV12-3 or TRBV12-4 and TRBJ2-3; D not certain. The V end lost 7 bases, the J end lost 1 base, and 15 bases lay between the germline ends. This CDR3 is 15 amino acids long. As DNA, the CDR3 is TGTGCCAGCAACCCCTCCGGTGGTGGCACAGATACGCAGTATTTT. It encodes CASNPSGGGTDTQYF.

This clonotype was picked up many times. V and J are TRBV4-1 and TRBJ1-4, with TRBD1 as a possible D gene (5 bases). V was pared by 4 bases and J by 7 bases, with 13 bases between. CDR1 is MGHRA and CDR2 is YSYEKL in the germline V gene. CDR3 size: 14 residues. The CDR3 is CASSRVGGVEKLFF. The DNA of the CDR3 is TGCGCCAGCAGCCGGGTTGGGGGGGTTGAAAAACTGTTTTTT.

A remark on this clonotype: A far larger clone is one base from this, pointing to a likely read error. The chain combines TRBV7-3 with TRBJ2-1; D possibly corresponds to TRBD2 (6 bases). Germline loops: CDR1 SGHTA, CDR2 FQGTGA. The CDR3 contains 16 residues. The CDR3 DNA is TGTACCAGCAGCTTAGCGGTAGTTATGTTAAACAATGAGCAGTTCTTC. Its protein is CTSSLAVVMLNNEQFF. Using reference TRBV7-3 and TRBJ2-1 for the parts outside the CDR3, the full variable domain is GAGVSQTPSNKVTEKGKYVELRCDPISGHTALYWYRQSLGQGPEFLIYFQGTGAADDSGLPNDRFFAVRPEGSVSTLKIQRTERGDSAVYLCTSSLAVVMLNNEQFFGPGTRLTVL.

In this sample, this clonotype turned up many times. V usage is TRBV3-1 and J usage is TRBJ2-3, with TRBD2 matching 9 bases. The V gene's germline CDR1 is LGHDT and CDR2 YNNKEL (reference sequence). The CDR3 loop spans 16 amino acids. Trimming took 4 bases from V and 2 from J; bases not matched to a gene: 7. The DNA of the CDR3 is TGTGCCAGCAGCCCAAGAGCGGGGGGACTCACAGATACGCAGTATTTT. Protein: CASSPRAGGLTDTQYF.

This clonotype has ten or more counts. The chain links TRBV5-1 to TRBJ2-2; 9 bases agree with TRBD1. Losses at the gene ends were 4 bases for V and 1 base for J; bases not matched to a gene: 2. CDR3 length: 15 amino acids. Germline V lookup: CDR1 SGHRS, CDR2 YFSETQ. DNA of the CDR3: TGCGCCAGCAGCCACAGGGGGCAGAACACCGGGGAGCTGTTTTTT. Translating it yields CASSHRGQNTGELFF.

This clonotype has at least ten counts. V gene TRBV20-1 combines with J gene TRBJ2-3, with a weak D call TRBD1 (6 bases). This CDR3 is 14 amino acids long. The germline CDR1 and CDR2 sequences are DFQATT and SNEGSKA (reference sequence). Between the trimmed V and J ends, which lost 3 bases and 2 bases, there was a span of 12 bases. CDR3 in DNA: TGCAGTGCTAGTCTAGGACAGTACACAGATACGCAGTATTTT. It encodes CSASLGQYTDTQYF.

This clonotype has a count of ten or more. The J gene is TRBJ2-7, the V gene TRBV7-9; 9 bases are a match to TRBD1. The ends lost 1 base at V and 5 bases at J; junction bases unmatched: 6. CDR1 and CDR2 from the germline V gene are SEHNR and FQNEAQ (reference sequence). CDR3 length equals 15 residues. CDR3 in DNA: TGTGCCAGCAGCTTAGGGGGACAGGGTCTGAACGAGCAGTACTTC. The encoded protein is CASSLGGQGLNEQYF.

This clonotype was picked up many times. The rearrangement uses TRBV19 and TRBJ1-5, with 8 bases that match TRBD1. CDR1 LNHDA and CDR2 SQIVND come from the germline V gene (reference sequence). V lost 3 bases and J lost 7; bases outside the gene matches: 2. This CDR3 has 13 residues. CDR3 nucleotide sequence: TGTGCCAGTAGTATTTACAGGGGGCAGCCCCAGCATTTT. Amino acid sequence: CASSIYRGQPQHF.

This clonotype was counted many times. The gene calls are TRBV12-3 or TRBV12-4 and TRBJ2-3; perhaps TRBD1 as D (6 bases). There are 14 residues in the CDR3. Trimming left V 10 bases short and J 1 base short, with 15 bases between. The CDR3 sequence is CAISWGLGTDTQYF. CDR3 sequence (DNA): TGTGCCATCTCGTGGGGGCTCGGCACAGATACGCAGTATTTT.

This clonotype was picked up many times. This chain joins TRBV12-3 or TRBV12-4 and TRBJ1-6; 9 nucleotides line up with TRBD1. V shed 7 bases, J shed 10 bases, and the junction held 8 bases outside the gene matches. This CDR3 region has 14 residues. DNA for the CDR3: TGTGCCAGCAAAACAGGGGGCGATGGGTCACCCCTCCACTTT. Its translation: CASKTGGDGSPLHF.

This clonotype was recorded many times. This chain uses TRBV7-6 with TRBJ2-7, with D unresolved. This CDR3 region has 14 residues. V was shortened by 1 base and J by 0 bases, with 7 bases between the two germline ends. The germline V gene has CDR1 SGHVS and CDR2 FNYEAQ. This CDR3 is CASSLGSSSYEQYF. CDR3 DNA: TGTGCCAGCAGCTTAGGGTCCAGCTCCTACGAGCAGTACTTC. The full variable domain, with the rest looked up from reference TRBV7-6 and TRBJ2-7, is GAGVSQSPRYKVTKRGQDVALRCDPISGHVSLYWYRQALGQGPEFLTYFNYEAQQDKSGLPNDRFSAERPEGSISTLTIQRTEQRDSAMYRCASSLGSSSYEQYFGPGTRLTVT.

This clonotype was picked up a small number of times. The chain employs TRBV7-2 and TRBJ2-7; D possibly corresponds to TRBD2 (6 bases). CDR3 length: 14 amino acids. V was cut by 5 bases and J by 5 bases, with 16 bases left in between. Germline loops: CDR1 SGHTA, CDR2 FQGNSA. CDR3 coding DNA: TGTGCCAGCAGCCCTCCGGGGGTCAAGAACGAGCAGTACTTC. Its protein is CASSPPGVKNEQYF.

This clonotype was found many times. A junction end diverges from the germline sequence, so it may reflect a read error. The chain carries TRBV5-1 and TRBJ2-7; 7 bases are a match to TRBD2. Germline assignment: CDR1 SGHRS and CDR2 YFSETQ. The CDR3 is 14 residues long. CDR3 sequence reads: CASSLWGGGYEQYF. Written as DNA, the CDR3 is TGTGCCAGCAGCTTGTGGGGCGGGGGATACGAGCAGTACTTC.

This clonotype appeared many times. V usage is TRBV20-1 and J usage is TRBJ1-1; no clear D. Trimming shortened V by 4 bases and J by 3 bases, and 12 bases separated the two germline ends. The CDR3 spans 13 residues. CDR1 and CDR2 from the germline V gene are DFQATT and SNEGSKA (reference sequence). The CDR3: CSANRGGDTEAFF. CDR3 DNA: TGCAGTGCTAACCGCGGTGGGGACACTGAAGCTTTCTTT.

The chain links TRBV20-1 to TRBJ2-7; D might be TRBD2 (6 bases). This CDR3 is built from 14 residues. V dropped 5 bases and J dropped 2 bases, with 16 bases sitting between them. Looked up from germline, CDR1 is DFQATT and CDR2 is SNEGSKA (reference sequence). This CDR3 is CSALKFGSPYEQYF. The CDR3 coding sequence is TGCAGTGCTTTGAAATTCGGGAGCCCCTACGAGCAGTACTTC.

In this sample, this clonotype turned up many times. V usage is TRBV6-1 and J usage is TRBJ2-1; D perhaps matches TRBD1 (6 bases). Germline CDR1 is MNHNS and CDR2 is SASEGT. V was pared by 5 bases and J by 7 bases, with 18 bases between. The CDR3 is 15 residues long. The CDR3 DNA is TGTGCCAGCAGTCGACGCGGAAAAACAGGGAATGAGCAGTTCTTC. Amino acids: CASSRRGKTGNEQFF.

This clonotype was seen repeatedly, ten times or more. This sequence joins TRBV5-1 and TRBJ1-5, with unresolved D. The CDR3 runs to 13 residues. Trimming shortened V by 4 bases and J by 4 bases, and 9 bases separated the two germline ends. Germline CDR1 and CDR2: SGHRS and YFSETQ. The CDR3 nucleotides read TGCGCCAGCAGCAGGGAGGCAAATCAGCCCCAGCATTTT. Protein sequence: CASSREANQPQHF.

This clonotype was detected ten times or more. Relative to the germline gene, one junction end is altered; a read error may explain this. The rearrangement uses TRBV6-2 or TRBV6-3 and TRBJ2-7; D is undetermined. The germline V gene encodes CDR1 MNHEY and CDR2 SVGEGT. CDR3 size: 11 residues. CDR3 residues: CASSWSYGQYF. DNA of the CDR3: TGTGCCAGCAGTTGGTCCTACGGGCAGTACTTC.

This clonotype has ten or more counts. The chain has TRBV19 and TRBJ2-7, with 9 bases aligning to TRBD1. There are 15 residues in the CDR3. The V segment lost 5 bases and the J segment 7 bases; nucleotides outside the gene matches: 12. The V gene's germline CDR1 is LNHDA and CDR2 SQIVND (reference sequence). CDR3 in DNA: TGTGCCAGTAGTGCCTGGACAGGGGAGGCGAGAGAGCAGTACTTC. Protein: CASSAWTGEAREQYF.

With regard to this clonotype: It differs at one base from a far larger clone, so likely a read error. The chain is built from TRBV4-3 and TRBJ1-2; 7 positions match TRBD1. This CDR3 region has 15 residues. The germline gives CDR1 LGHNA, CDR2 YSLEER. Trimming at V came to 5 bases and at J to 3 bases, leaving 9 bases not matched to a gene. Here the CDR3 DNA reads TGCGCCAGCAGCTTGAGCGGGACAGACTACTATGGCTACACCTTC. Protein: CASSLSGTDYYGYTF.

The gene calls are TRBV12-3 or TRBV12-4 and TRBJ2-1; TRBD2 matches at 10 bases. This CDR3 has 15 residues. V gave up 6 bases and J gave up 10 bases; unmatched junction bases: 12. The CDR3 spells CASSALAGVPREQFF. Written as DNA, the CDR3 is TGTGCCAGCAGCGCCCTAGCGGGGGTGCCCAGGGAGCAGTTCTTC.

This clonotype appeared many times. Being one base from a much bigger clone, this may be a read error. This chain connects TRBV20-1 to TRBJ2-1; no reliable D call. The V and J ends lost 0 bases and 8 bases respectively, with 20 bases between them. Germline lookup yields CDR1 DFQATT and CDR2 SNEGSKA (reference sequence). This CDR3 has 16 residues. This chain's CDR3 is CSARDLVGFRGYEQFF. In DNA form, the CDR3 reads TGCAGTGCTAGAGATCTAGTGGGTTTCAGAGGATATGAGCAGTTCTTC.

The sample holds many counts of this clonotype. This chain links TRBV15 with TRBJ2-1, with 7 bases matching TRBD1. CDR1 is LNHNV and CDR2 is YYDKDF in the germline V gene (reference sequence). V lost 2 bases, J lost 4 bases, and 2 bases stayed unmatched. There are 14 residues in the CDR3. In DNA, the CDR3 is TGTGCCACCAGCAGACCGGGACAGTACAATGAGCAGTTCTTC. It translates to CATSRPGQYNEQFF.